Listed below are T cell receptor beta chains from one sample, sequenced in a study of T cell responses to AZD1222 COVID-19 vaccine. Method: immunoSEQ multiplex PCR; TCRdb's copy keeps in-frame clones and lacks some. The sample records about 52,000 clones, 87% being singletons. Specimen: peripheral blood, collected 28 days after the second AZD1222 dose. The receptors stem from an adult who received the AZD1222 COVID-19 vaccine. Each CDR3 is given with its conserved first and last residue.

>TRBJ1-5|TRBV27
CASSLRAGWPQHF
>TRBJ2-5|TRBV5-1
CASRGLAGGEQETQYF
>TRBJ2-7|TRBV29-1
CSVVWGSYEQYF
>TRBJ1-5|TRBV18
CASSPSPASNQPQHF
>TRBJ1-2|TRBV15
CATVGLPNYGYTF
>TRBJ2-3|TRBV2
CASSVRQGGTDTQYF
>TRBJ2-1|TRBV5-1
CASSLARTYNEQFF
>TRBJ2-1|TRBV28
CASSLLLRTRTYNEQFF
>TRBJ2-2|TRBV18
CASSPEQGAAGELFF
>TRBJ1-1|TRBV12-1
CASSSPVWDTEAFF
>TRBJ2-7|TRBV28
CASSSGTGYEQYF
>TRBJ1-3|TRBV19
CASKRDRASGNTIYF
>TRBJ2-7|TRBV10-3
CATVDRDNPYEQYF
>TRBJ1-2|TRBV29-1
CSVELGQDYGYTF
>TRBJ2-3|TRBV28
CASSGHRTDTQYF
>TRBJ2-7|TRBV5-1
CASSLGLAFYEQYF
>TRBJ2-3|TRBV19
CASSRTRDTQYF
>TRBJ2-3|TRBV7-3
CASSLLGGVGSDTQYF
>TRBJ1-2|TRBV3-1/TRBV3-2
CASRETGGNYGYTF
>TRBJ1-1|TRBV6-1
CASSRSEAFF
>TRBJ2-1|TRBV30
CAWSVRGLAFYNEQFF
>TRBJ2-2|TRBV2
CASSEVRQGARVGELFF
>TRBJ1-1|TRBV2
CASKSVEGNTEAFF
>TRBJ2-7|TRBV5-1
CASSLALGRGENEQYF
>TRBJ2-1|TRBV10-2
CASSNPGTSGRAIYEQFF
>TRBJ2-3|TRBV5-1
CASSLPTDTQYF
>TRBJ1-5|TRBV28
CASSPQQGAHNQPQHF
>TRBJ1-1|TRBV30
CAWAETGVAPEAFF
>TRBJ1-2|TRBV11-2
CASSGYRESYGYTF
>TRBJ2-1|TRBV7-9
CASSYLAGGLGVYNEQFF
>TRBJ2-7|TRBV7-6
CASSETSGRAYEQYF
>TRBJ1-1|TRBV24-1
CATSSSGQGDTEAFF
>TRBJ1-4|TRBV28
CASSSRTGRGEKLFF
>TRBJ1-4|TRBV28
CASSFPQTTNEKLFF
>TRBJ1-4|TRBV5-1
CASSQRQGKGDEKLFF
>TRBJ2-2|TRBV2
CASRPGQRNTGELFF
>TRBJ2-3|TRBV6-1
CASSERLAALTDTQYF
>TRBJ2-5|TRBV11-1
CASSPTGGSKETQYF
>TRBJ2-3|TRBV19
CASSMAERETPDTQYF
>TRBJ1-2|TRBV30
CAWSGRDRVYGYTF
>TRBJ2-7|TRBV27
CASSHGTGGRYEQYF
>TRBJ2-1|TRBV24-1
CATSDLREKGARDNEQFF
>TRBJ1-1|TRBV5-4
CASSLGGDEGREAFF
>TRBJ1-2|TRBV6-5
CASSYDRTDGYTF
>TRBJ2-5|TRBV21-1
CASSNCTGVETQYF
>TRBJ1-2|TRBV6-5
CASSYSKRDFYGYTF
>TRBJ2-7|TRBV19
CASRGPSPSYEQYF
>TRBJ2-7|TRBV7-8
CASNPSSGGGRAYEQYF
>TRBJ2-7|TRBV29-1
CSVVPSSYEQYF
>TRBJ2-1|TRBV14
CASSQDGAGGSYNEQFF
>TRBJ1-2|TRBV19
CASSTEGISYGYTF
>TRBJ1-2|TRBV14
CASSQGQGIGKYGYTF
>TRBJ2-2|TRBV7-2
CASSPDRVRTGELFF